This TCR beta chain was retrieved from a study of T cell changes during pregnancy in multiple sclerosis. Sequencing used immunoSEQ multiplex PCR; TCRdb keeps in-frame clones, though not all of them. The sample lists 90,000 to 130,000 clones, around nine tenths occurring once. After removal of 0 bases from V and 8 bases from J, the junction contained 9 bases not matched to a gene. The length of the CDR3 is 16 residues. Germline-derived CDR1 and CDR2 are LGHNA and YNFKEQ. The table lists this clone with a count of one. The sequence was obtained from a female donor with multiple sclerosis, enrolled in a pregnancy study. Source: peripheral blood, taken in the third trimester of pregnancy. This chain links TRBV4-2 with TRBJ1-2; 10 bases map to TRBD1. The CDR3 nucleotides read TGTGCCAGCAGCCAAGATGAGGGACAGGGGAGCGGGGGCTACACCTTC. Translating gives CASSQDEGQGSGGYTF.